Presented here are 3 T cell receptor beta chains from one specimen sequenced in a study of shared clonotypes between healthy human individuals. Libraries were prepared by immunoSEQ multiplex PCR; TCRdb keeps only in-frame clonotypes and omits some of them. Of 650,000 to 800,000 clones in the sample, approximately 72% are singletons; the top ten hold approximately 1.7%. Sequenced input: memory CD4+ T cells sorted from blood. Subset described: CD45RA-negative fraction. The receptors originated from a woman aged 25 to 39 in good health.

This clone was seen many times. V usage is TRBV7-2 and J usage is TRBJ2-1; no definite D call. Trimming cost V 3 bases and J 10 bases, with 13 bases left between them. The CDR3 runs to 13 residues. Per germline, CDR1 SGHTA and CDR2 FQGNSA. The chain's CDR3 is CASSFRVRQEQFF. The CDR3 bases are TGTGCCAGCAGCTTTAGAGTTCGACAAGAGCAGTTCTTC. Variable domain in full (rest from reference TRBV7-2 and TRBJ2-1): GAGVSQSPSNKVTEKGKDVELRCDPISGHTALYWYRQSLGQGLEFLIYFQGNSAPDKSGLPSDRFSAERTGGSVSTLTIQRTQQEDSAVYLCASSFRVRQEQFFGPGTRLTVL.

The chain is built from TRBV9 and TRBJ2-1; 10 bases match TRBD1. Trimming took 3 bases from V and 4 from J; bases not matched to a gene: 4. The CDR3 consists of 15 residues. Germline CDR1 and CDR2: SGDLS and YYNGEE. CDR3 region: CASSAGTGAYNEQFF. DNA of the CDR3: TGTGCCAGCAGCGCCGGGACAGGGGCTTACAATGAGCAGTTCTTC.

V usage is TRBV21-1 and J usage is TRBJ2-1; the listed D gene, TRBD1, was not tested against the DNA. TRBV21-1 is termed a pseudogene. There are 12 residues in the CDR3. The CDR3 loop reads CASSKGADEQFF. Here the CDR3 DNA reads TGTGCCAGCAGCAAGGGGGCGGATGAGCAGTTCTTC.